This T cell receptor (beta chain) was identified during a study of blood T cell repertoires in COVID-19 (dated by TCRdb to about 2020). At the level of the whole study: Samples covering the acute and convalescent phases of COVID-19 were provided by collaborators in the United States, Italy and Spain. Where HLA class I and class II types were available, the types were taken from metadata supplied by the sample provider, not from assay-based typing. Sample metadata almost always included a de-identified subject ID, COVID-19 status, age in years and sex. Subjects who had been exposed to COVID-19, were actively infected with it, or had recovered from it provided the deeply sampled blood TCRbeta repertoires that made up the dataset. The prospective study material was composed of cDNA or gDNA derived from T cells, B-cell-depleted T cells, or PBMCs. The samples were drawn from two sources: the first 160 participants of the ongoing ImmuneRACE study, and fewer than 1,500 subjects contributed by 6 global collaborators. The repertoires were released in a freely available public database intended as a resource for research on the immune response to SARS-CoV-2. General conclusions and limits of the study: Clinical and demographic metadata were provided uncurated, with the amount varying by source and participant.

TCRbeta CDR3 regions were amplified from genomic DNA by means of the immunoSEQ Assay, a bias-controlled multiplex PCR. The authors' analysis ran thus. Within the assay, amplification of reference gene primers was used to estimate how many nucleated cells each sample contained. To quantify the absolute abundance of each unique TCRbeta CDR3 rearrangement, sequence reads were collapsed and filtered. For each sample, productive Simpson clonality was calculated as the square root of Simpson's diversity index over productive rearrangements. In TCRdb, the immuneACCESS table is reduced to in-frame sequences with V and J assigned. These tables do not hold every clone; where another copy was compared, an unresolved V gene accounts for under half, and the others remain unexplained. V and J calls and clone size come straight from that table; D and trimming were deduced from the DNA. This sample has about 200,000 clones in its table, and roughly four fifths of those were observed once. The biggest ten clones account for approximately 8.4% of the sample.

Measured from the cysteine to the phenylalanine, the CDR3 is 18 residues long. Only the CDR3 region is kept as DNA, spanning 54 bases read in frame from base 1. For this chain, trimming is 1 base at the V end and 0 bases at the J end, and the number of junction bases without a gene match is 5. From the germline V gene, CDR1 is SGHTA and CDR2 is FQGNSA. One collaborating source in Seattle enrolled patients during active infection and followed them longitudinally through the course of disease. The collaborating institutions used their own protocols to collect whole blood in K2EDTA tubes. For TCRbeta analysis, collaborator samples were shipped as frozen whole blood, as isolated PBMCs, or as DNA extracted from either sample type. With regard to this clone: Its antigen remains undetermined. No clone much larger than this one lies a single base away; base qualities are absent.

This sequence originates from an elderly woman with COVID-19, enrolled during active disease. The V and J segments used are TRBV7-2 and TRBJ2-1; TRBD2 aligns with 11 central bases. The specimen sequenced was peripheral blood. The DNA sequence is given as TGTGCCAGCAGCTTAGATGGGGGACTAGCGGCCTCCTACAATGAGCAGTTCTTC. Its protein is CASSLDGGLAASYNEQFF.